This T cell receptor (beta chain) was captured in a study of CD8+ T cells in alopecia areata. The germline gives CDR1 SGDLS, CDR2 YYNGEE. The CDR3 spans 14 residues. Trimming pared 4 bases from V and 1 base from J, leaving 9 bases between. cDNA prepared by RNA extraction and subsequent reverse transcription served as the template for sequencing. The table came from immunoSEQ multiplex PCR; TCRdb's copy has only in-frame clones and leaves some out. The repertoire holds about 92,000 clones, with roughly 46% as singletons. This clone was counted once. The sample carries other DNA sequences with the same CDR3. The sample's treatment: oral pan-JAK inhibitor, 5-10 mg twice daily.

The chain links TRBV9 to TRBJ2-1; no firm D call. Specimen: CD8+ T cells sorted from blood, collected at week 24, from a patient treated with tofacitinib. The source of this sequence is a human donor with alopecia areata. The CDR3 protein is CASSPSGSYNEQFF. Written as DNA, the CDR3 is TGTGCCAGCAGCCCTTCCGGGTCCTACAATGAGCAGTTCTTC.